The present entry profiles one TCR beta chain with its context. Its recognized antigen is unknown. No much larger clone exists at a distance of one base, and base qualities are not known. Mismatch repair deficiency in every enrolled patient was established by polymerase chain reaction or immunohistochemistry. TCR sequencing was carried out for three patients who responded to pembrolizumab therapy. In the phase II trial, pembrolizumab PD-1 blockade was tested prospectively in advanced mismatch repair-deficient cancers, no matter which tissue of origin the cancers came from. Peripheral blood T cell samples were collected serially, before PD-1 blockade began and at several time points afterward. The timing of each blood sample was reported as weeks after the first dose of pembrolizumab. Library preparation employed the immunoSEQ multiplex PCR assay. TCRdb stores this immuneACCESS table with in-frame sequences only. Part of the clones is absent; in the studies checked, under half of the shortfall reflects unresolved V genes, and no reason is known for the rest. The sample records tens of thousands of clones, 60% to 80% of which are singletons. The top ten clones comprise approximately 5% of the sample.

The data derive from a study of PD-1 blockade in mismatch repair-deficient tumors (dated by TCRdb to 2017 to 2019). In terms of the full investigation: The trial enrolled some 82 consecutive patients with 12 mismatch repair-deficient cancer types between 2013 and late 2016, all previously treated and progressing. Tumor-associated T cell clones were tracked in the peripheral blood of patients responding to PD-1 blockade by deep sequencing of TCR CDR3 regions. What the research found in general, with its limitations: Clones residing in the tumor, which were often undetectable in blood before treatment, expanded quickly after pembrolizumab and then contracted, generally before radiologic responses.

The CDR3 runs 16 amino acids, cysteine and phenylalanine included. Only the CDR3 part of the read is kept: 48 bases, read in frame from the first base. V trim: 1 base; J trim: 0 bases; unmatched bases: 7. CDR1 GTSNPN and CDR2 SVGIG were looked up in the germline V gene (reference sequence). The V and J genes are TRBV30 and TRBJ2-7, and 9 junction bases match TRBD2. The TCR sequence derives from an adult with mismatch repair-deficient cancer. Sequenced here: peripheral blood, sampled 2 weeks after starting pembrolizumab. In nucleotide form, the sequence is TGTGCCTGGAGTGCCAGGGCTAGCGGGAACTCCTACGAGCAGTACTTC. Its protein is CAWSARASGNSYEQYF.